This TCR beta chain was sequenced for a study of T-cell reconstitution after alpha-beta-depleted transplantation in children. Findings and caveats of the study: Some patients' high day-60 TCRbeta diversity was attributed to recipient cells surviving conditioning. Alpha-beta T cells present about two months after transplant were reported to originate from several hundred expanded graft clones. T-cell counts and diversity at one year post-transplant came mainly from newly produced T cells.

Preparation of the TCRbeta library involved a method that used unique molecular identifiers. Each CDR3 protein gets one entry after TCRdb re-called the PCR reads with MiXCR. The sample includes hundreds of thousands of distinct CDR3 sequences, roughly 17% of them seen just once. Germline values: CDR1 LGHNA, CDR2 YSLEER. J was trimmed by 3 bases and V by 1 base; bases with no gene match: 3. The length of the CDR3 is 15 residues. This clonotype showed up many times. Its antigen is not identified. The chain links TRBV4-3 to TRBJ2-7, with 10 bases matching TRBD1. This receptor was obtained from a male patient aged 2 to 9 who had a stem cell transplant for acute lymphoblastic leukemia, so the T cells may come from the graft donor. Sequenced material: PBMCs, mostly from graft donor cells, taken 360 days after TCRalphabeta/CD19-depleted stem cell transplant. In DNA, the CDR3 is TGCGCCAGCAGCCAAGGGGACAGGGGATACTACGAGCAGTACTTC. Translated: CASSQGDRGYYEQYF.